This T cell receptor beta chain was documented in a study of blood T cell repertoires in COVID-19 (dated by TCRdb to 2020 to 2021). Background for the entire study: The collaborator samples originated in the United States, Italy and Spain and spanned the acute and convalescent phases of COVID-19. The prospective study material was composed of cDNA or gDNA derived from T cells, B-cell-depleted T cells, or PBMCs. Deeply sampled blood TCRbeta repertoires from subjects exposed to, actively infected with, or recovered from COVID-19 were included in the dataset. The repertoires were made available in a free public database intended to serve as a resource for research on the immune response to SARS-CoV-2. The samples were drawn from two sources: the first 160 participants of the ongoing ImmuneRACE study, and 1,200 or so subjects contributed by 6 global collaborators. The sample metadata nearly always contained a de-identified subject ID, COVID-19 status, age in years and sex. Where HLA class I and class II types were available, the types were taken from metadata supplied by the sample provider, not from assay-based typing. The research as a whole found: Clinical and demographic metadata were provided uncurated, with the amount varying by source and participant.

The collaborating institutions used their own protocols to collect whole blood in K2EDTA tubes. For TCRbeta analysis, collaborators shipped samples in one of three forms: frozen whole blood, isolated PBMCs, or DNA extracted from either of those sample types. Concerning this clone itself: Its binding antigen is unknown. There are no base qualities to consult, and no much larger clone falls within one base.

CDR1 and CDR2, looked up from the germline V gene, are ENHRY and SYGVKD. After removal of 6 bases from V and 2 bases from J, the junction retains 2 bases not matched to a gene. CDR3 length: 13 amino acids, cysteine to phenylalanine. Left in the record is the CDR3 DNA by itself, 39 bases read in frame from the first base. The immunoSEQ Assay, a bias-controlled multiplex PCR, was used to amplify TCRbeta CDR3 regions from genomic DNA. The published analysis was carried out like this. Within the assay, amplification of reference gene primers was used to estimate how many nucleated cells each sample contained. To quantify the absolute abundance of each unique TCRbeta CDR3 rearrangement, sequence reads were collapsed and filtered. For each sample, productive Simpson clonality was calculated as the square root of Simpson's diversity index across productive rearrangements. In TCRdb, the immuneACCESS table is reduced to in-frame sequences with V and J assigned. These tables do not hold every clone; where another copy was compared, an unresolved V gene accounts for under half, and the others remain unexplained. V and J calls and clone size are those listed in that table; D and trimming were worked out from the DNA. The sample data list some 150,000 clones, and more than 70% of these were observed just once. Clones ranked in the top ten supply 5% of the sample.

The sample taken for sequencing was peripheral blood. The receptor was isolated from a woman between 50 and 59 years old with acute or convalescent COVID-19. This receptor chain uses TRBV10-3 and TRBJ1-1; 8 bases in the middle match TRBD1. CDR3 reads: CAIRGQGNTEAFF. The sequence in DNA is TGTGCCATCAGAGGACAGGGAAACACTGAAGCTTTCTTT.